The 28 T cell receptor beta chains below were found in one sample sequenced in a study of blood T cells in healthy people across ages (dated by TCRdb to about 2015). Libraries came from 5' RACE. Reads for this sample came from an Illumina HiSeq 2500. The second PCR ran for roughly 7 to 11 cycles and used a J-beta primer mix along with a sample-barcoded 5' primer. TCRdb ran its own pipeline on the public reads, namely fastp trimming at Q25 and MiXCR clone calling, and kept in-frame beta chains. Every entry covers one CDR3 protein and lists the most common genes and DNA from its rows. The sample table records approximately 800,000 distinct CDR3 sequences; around 36% of these occur just once. The leading ten clones occupy over 10% of the sample. Input material: blood. The receptors were sampled from a man younger than 35 in good health.

This clonotype turned up a few times. This chain's CDR3 is CASSDGRSALHF. The CDR3 DNA follows: TGTGCCAGCAGTGACGGGCGGTCCGCCCTCCACTTT. V usage is TRBV2 and J usage is TRBJ1-6; D gene uncertain. V shed 3 bases and J shed 14 bases, with 11 bases lying between them. The length of the CDR3 is 12 residues. Germline-derived CDR1 and CDR2 are SNHLY and FYNNEI.

This chain links TRBV6-5 with TRBJ2-2; perhaps TRBD2 as D (5 bases). With 2 bases removed from V and 6 bases from J, the gap between germline ends came to 19 bases. The CDR3 has 17 amino acids. Germline assignment: CDR1 MNHEY and CDR2 SVGAGI. In nucleotides, the CDR3 is TGTGCCAGCAGTTACAAACAGACTACCTTGGTACCCGGGGAGCTGTTTTTT. This translates into CASSYKQTTLVPGELFF.

This clonotype occurred many times. The V and J genes are TRBV20-1 and TRBJ2-5, with D perhaps being TRBD1 or TRBD2 (6 bases each). The CDR3 sequence is 14 residues long. Per the germline V gene, CDR1 is DFQATT and CDR2 is SNEGSKA (reference sequence). Deletions cut 3 bases from V and 11 bases from J, with 22 bases between. The CDR3 DNA sequence: TGCAGTGCTAGCTCCACCGACGGGGGCAATGAGCAGTACTTC. Its protein product is CSASSTDGGNEQYF.

This chain joins TRBV29-1 and TRBJ1-2; D not certain. CDR3 length equals 10 residues. V was pared by 7 bases and J by 6 bases, with 9 bases between. Germline V gene sequence: CDR1 SQVTM, CDR2 ANQGSEA. DNA of the CDR3: TGCAGCGCCTACTCGGATGGCTACACCTTC. Amino acids: CSAYSDGYTF.

Turning to this clonotype: A much larger clone is a single base away; this may be a read error. The genes are TRBV7-8 and TRBJ2-3; a possible D gene is TRBD1 (5 bases). From germline, CDR1 is SGHVS and CDR2 FQNEAQ. This CDR3 region has 17 residues. DNA for the CDR3: TGTGCCAGCAGCTTATCACGTAGGGGATTCAACACAGATACGCTGTATTTT. This codes for CASSLSRRGFNTDTLYF.

A few counts support this clonotype. The chain couples TRBV5-1 to TRBJ2-1; D tentatively fits TRBD1 or TRBD2 (5 bases each). Trimming removed 0 bases at V and 0 bases at J, with 13 bases between. CDR3 size: 17 residues. CDR1 and CDR2 (germline): SGHRS, YFSETQ. The CDR3 coding sequence is TGCGCCAGCAGCTTGGCGGGGCTCCAGAGCTCCTACAATGAGCAGTTCTTC. Translation gives CASSLAGLQSSYNEQFF.

As concerns this clonotype: A much larger clone sits a single nucleotide away, making a read error possible. Here the CDR3 omits its conserved ending phenylalanine or tryptophan, so a read error is the likely source. This chain uses TRBV5-1 with TRBJ2-5, with TRBD2 identical over 12 bases. Germline loops: CDR1 SGHRS, CDR2 YFSETQ. Trimming took 0 bases from V and 4 from J; bases not matched to a gene: 10. This CDR3 comprises 18 residues. The CDR3 DNA reads TGCGCCAGCAGCTTGGGGCGAAGACTAGCGGGAGAGGGAGAGACCCAGTACTAC. Translated, it gives CASSLGRRLAGEGETQYY.

This clonotype has a handful of counts. The chain uses TRBV5-1 and TRBJ2-5, with D unclear. The V gene's germline CDR1 is SGHRS and CDR2 YFSETQ. This CDR3 contains 14 residues. V lost 3 bases and J lost 0, with 9 bases in between. CDR3 protein: CASSYDLNQETQYF. The CDR3 DNA reads as TGCGCCAGCAGCTACGACCTAAACCAAGAGACCCAGTACTTC. Looking up the rest from reference TRBV5-1 and TRBJ2-5 gives the full variable domain: KAGVTQTPRYLIKTRGQQVTLSCSPISGHRSVSWYQQTPGQGLQFLFEYFSETQRNKGNFPGRFSGRQFSNSRSEMNVSTLELGDSALYLCASSYDLNQETQYFGPGTRLLVL.

In its sample, this clonotype was seen once. V and J are TRBV20-1 and TRBJ2-7, with 14 bases aligning to TRBD2. Germline values: CDR1 DFQATT, CDR2 SNEGSKA (reference sequence). V shed 4 bases, J shed 5 bases, and the junction held 4 bases outside the gene matches. This CDR3 is built from 14 residues. CDR3 in amino acids: CSATGTSGGNEQYF. CDR3 DNA: TGCAGTGCTACCGGGACTAGCGGGGGAAACGAGCAGTACTTC.

Turning to this clonotype: A much larger clone differs from this one at a single base, so this may be a read error. The chain recombines TRBV5-5 with TRBJ2-5, with 11 bases matching TRBD1. The CDR3 sequence is 16 residues long. The trim removed 4 bases at V and 1 base at J, leaving 6 bases unmatched. Germline CDR1 reads SGHKS; CDR2 reads YYEKEE (reference sequence). CDR3 sequence reads: CASSPPGTGGQETQYF. The CDR3 DNA sequence: TGTGCCAGCAGCCCCCCTGGGACAGGGGGCCAAGAGACCCAGTACTTC.

About this clonotype itself: Germline is not matched at one junction end, which may reflect a read error. The rearrangement links TRBV12-3 or TRBV12-4 to TRBJ2-3; D remains ambiguous. CDR3 length: 12 residues. CDR3 amino acids: CSSSLWVDTQYF. The CDR3 nucleotides are TGTTCCAGCAGTTTATGGGTAGATACGCAGTATTTT.

The CDR3 loop is CAISESTGGNYNEQFF. CDR3 nucleotides: TGTGCCATCAGTGAGTCGACTGGCGGGAACTACAATGAGCAGTTCTTC. This chain connects TRBV10-3 to TRBJ2-1, with D maybe TRBD2 (6 bases). The CDR3 covers 16 residues. The germline CDR1 and CDR2 sequences are ENHRY and SYGVKD. V was shortened by 0 bases and J by 3 bases, with 12 bases between the two germline ends.

A word on this clonotype: At one end the junction does not follow the germline gene, possibly because of a read error. The genes are TRBV5-1 and TRBJ2-7; D is possibly TRBD2 (7 bases). This CDR3 contains 15 residues. The germline V gene encodes CDR1 SGHRS and CDR2 YFSETQ. CDR3 in DNA: TGCGCCAACAGCTTGGGAGGGGGACACGTCTACGAGCAGTACTTC. It yields the protein CANSLGGGHVYEQYF. Variable domain in full (rest from reference TRBV5-1 and TRBJ2-7): KAGVTQTPRYLIKTRGQQVTLSCSPISGHRSVSWYQQTPGQGLQFLFEYFSETQRNKGNFPGRFSGRQFSNSRSEMNVSTLELGDSALYLCANSLGGGHVYEQYFGPGTRLTVT.

This clonotype was counted many times. One end of the junction fails to match germline, which may point to a read error. The chain has TRBV7-2 and TRBJ1-2, with 7 bases lining up with TRBD1. The CDR3 sequence is 13 residues long. CDR1 and CDR2 from the germline V gene are SGHTA and FQGNSA. CDR3 region: CASSLADRDGYTF. The CDR3 DNA sequence: TGTGCCAGCAGCCTAGCAGACAGGGACGGCTACACCTTC. Looking up the rest from reference TRBV7-2 and TRBJ1-2 gives the full variable domain: GAGVSQSPSNKVTEKGKDVELRCDPISGHTALYWYRQSLGQGLEFLIYFQGNSAPDKSGLPSDRFSAERTGGSVSTLTIQRTQQEDSAVYLCASSLADRDGYTFGSGTRLTVV.

This clonotype was counted a few times. J is TRBJ2-7 and V is TRBV20-1, with D tentatively TRBD1 or TRBD2 (5 bases each). The germline V gene encodes CDR1 DFQATT and CDR2 SNEGSKA (reference sequence). Trimming stripped 0 bases from V and 1 base from J, with 13 bases between. This CDR3 is built from 15 residues. CDR3 DNA sequence: TGCAGTGCTAGAGATCTTGGGGGAAGTTCCTACGAGCAGTACTTC. It translates to CSARDLGGSSYEQYF.

The chain uses TRBV29-1 and TRBJ1-2; a weak D match, TRBD1 (5 bases). CDR1 SQVTM and CDR2 ANQGSEA come from the germline V gene. The CDR3 is 11 residues long. Trimming took off 4 bases at V and 8 bases at J, with 11 bases between the two ends. Here the CDR3 reads CSVAGVGGYTF. The CDR3 region has the DNA TGCAGCGTTGCGGGGGTTGGCGGCTACACCTTC.

With regard to this clonotype: A much larger clone differs by one base, so this may be a read error. The chain recombines TRBV5-1 with TRBJ2-5; TRBD2 is a possible D gene (7 bases). The CDR3 runs to 16 residues. The germline V gene encodes CDR1 SGHRS and CDR2 YFSETQ. Trimming removed 0 bases from V and 11 bases from J, with 23 bases in between. The CDR3: CASSLVSGGLYNEQYF. In DNA form, the CDR3 reads TGCGCCAGCAGCTTGGTCTCGGGGGGCCTTTACAATGAGCAGTACTTC.

The V and J genes are TRBV12-3 or TRBV12-4 and TRBJ1-2; TRBD1 is a possible D gene (5 bases). The CDR3 sequence is 14 residues long. V was clipped by 7 bases and J by 4 bases, with 16 bases between them. CDR3 in DNA: TGTGCCAGCAACCCCCAGGGAAAACTCTATGGCTACACCTTC. Translation: CASNPQGKLYGYTF.

A few counts support this clonotype. The rearrangement joins TRBV7-9 to TRBJ2-5; the D gene is possibly TRBD2 (6 bases). CDR3 size: 15 residues. CDR1 SEHNR and CDR2 FQNEAQ come from the germline V gene (reference sequence). V gave up 6 bases and J gave up 11 bases, with 25 bases separating them. CDR3 sequence (DNA): TGTGCCAGCAGGGGGGGTCAGGGCTTCCTCAATGAGCAGTACTTC. Residues: CASRGGQGFLNEQYF.

This clonotype has at least ten counts. The chain carries TRBV20-1 and TRBJ2-3; possible D gene TRBD2, 5 bases. With 6 bases removed from V and 3 bases from J, the gap between germline ends came to 19 bases. Germline lookup yields CDR1 DFQATT and CDR2 SNEGSKA (reference sequence). This CDR3 is 15 amino acids long. CDR3 sequence reads: CSARPATGLTDTQYF. CDR3 in DNA: TGCAGTGCCCGACCCGCGACGGGGTTGACAGATACGCAGTATTTT.

This clonotype was recorded a few times. The chain joins TRBV6-6 to TRBJ2-3, with 7 positions matching TRBD2. This CDR3 spans 14 amino acids. Germline values: CDR1 MNHNY, CDR2 SVGAGI (reference sequence). Trimming removed 4 bases from V and 5 bases from J; junction bases left unmatched: 6. The CDR3 DNA sequence: TGTGCCAGCAGTTGGTCGTCTAGCGGAGATACGCAGTATTTT. Its protein is CASSWSSSGDTQYF.

The chain links TRBV5-1 to TRBJ2-5; the D gene is possibly TRBD1 (7 bases). V lost 0 bases and J 11 bases, leaving 23 bases between the germline ends. From germline, CDR1 is SGHRS and CDR2 YFSETQ. The CDR3 runs to 16 residues. CDR3 residues: CASSLGQGGSYNEQYF. The CDR3 DNA sequence: TGCGCCAGCAGCTTGGGACAGGGAGGTTCATACAATGAGCAGTACTTC.

This clonotype has only a few counts. The CDR3 sequence is CASSPGSSRNEQFF. The CDR3 DNA follows: TGTGCCAGCAGCCCGGGTTCGAGCCGCAATGAGCAGTTCTTC. This rearrangement joins TRBV5-6 to TRBJ2-1, with D hard to call. There are 14 residues in the CDR3. The V gene lost 4 bases and the J gene lost 6 bases, with 14 bases spanning the gap. Germline assignment: CDR1 SGHDT and CDR2 YYEEEE.

The chain couples TRBV27 to TRBJ2-2; TRBD1 matches 8 bases. The V segment lost 4 bases and the J segment 3 bases; nucleotides outside the gene matches: 7. The CDR3 runs 16 residues. Per the germline V gene, CDR1 is MNHEY and CDR2 is SMNVEV (reference sequence). This CDR3 reads CASSSPRGLDTGELFF. CDR3 nucleotides: TGTGCCAGCAGTTCCCCCAGGGGGCTCGACACCGGGGAGCTGTTTTTT.

The chain links TRBV20-1 to TRBJ2-5; 7 bases fit TRBD2. The CDR3 sequence is 16 residues long. V lost 6 bases to trimming and J lost 2 bases; unmatched junction nucleotides: 15. Germline loops: CDR1 DFQATT, CDR2 SNEGSKA (reference sequence). CDR3 amino acids: CSAPPPGAGPQETQYF. In DNA, the CDR3 is TGCAGTGCCCCTCCCCCGGGAGCGGGACCACAAGAGACCCAGTACTTC.

Concerning this clonotype itself: A single base separates this from a much larger clone, so it may be a read error. The chain is built from TRBV12-3 or TRBV12-4 and TRBJ2-7; maybe TRBD1 (5 bases). This CDR3 spans 12 amino acids. CDR3 nucleotide sequence: TGTGCCAGCCGAACAGGCTCCTACAAGCAGTACTTC. As protein: CASRTGSYKQYF.

This clonotype was seen more than once but under ten times. This chain uses TRBV29-1 with TRBJ2-1; TRBD2 matches 14 bases. The end of the DNA fits TRBJ2-7 better, so the J call may be wrong. This CDR3 contains 15 residues. The V gene's germline CDR1 is SQVTM and CDR2 ANQGSEA. CDR3 in amino acids: CSGRLAGGPYNEQYF. The CDR3 DNA follows: TGCAGCGGACGACTAGCGGGGGGGCCTTACAATGAGCAGTACTTC.

In this sample, this clonotype turned up a few times. This rearrangement joins TRBV14 to TRBJ1-1; D gene uncertain. The CDR3 sequence is 14 residues long. The germline V gene has CDR1 SGHDN and CDR2 FVKESK. The V end was cut by 3 bases, the J end by 0 bases, with 8 bases between. The CDR3 DNA reads TGTGCCAGCAGCCAGGAGAGATTGAACACTGAAGCTTTCTTT. Encoded protein: CASSQERLNTEAFF.